This is a list of T cell receptor beta chains from one sample in a study of identical twins. TCRdb fed the 5' RACE reads into MiXCR, producing one record per CDR3 protein. Of approximately 490,000 distinct CDR3 sequences listed, approximately 20% were seen once; the top ten hold around 0.48%. The data also belong to a second study, concerning yellow fever vaccine responses in identical twins.

The sequencing input was CD4+ T cells sorted from blood. The receptors come from a woman between 18 and 29 years old in good health. Both conserved end residues are part of each CDR3. The D gene is left open where the match is weak. Only part of the rows carry a size: once, few, many, or a class if the clone is expanded.

NA	few	TRBV3-1	TRBJ1-1	CASSQGLGTEAFF	TGTGCCAGCAGCCAAGGTTTGGGGACTGAAGCTTTCTTT
NA	NA	TRBV12-3/TRBV12-4	TRBJ2-1	CASTLANEQFF	TGTGCCAGCACCCTAGCAAATGAGCAGTTCTTC
TRBD1	NA	TRBV9	TRBJ2-7	CASSVGGTGPALGEQYF	TGTGCCAGCAGCGTAGGTGGGACAGGGCCCGCCTTGGGCGAGCAGTACTTC
TRBD2	NA	TRBV3-1	TRBJ2-5	CASSQGAGGQETQYF	TGTGCCAGCAGCCAAGGAGCGGGGGGCCAAGAGACCCAGTACTTC
TRBD2	few	TRBV7-8	TRBJ2-5	CASSLSSGNLRETQYF	TGTGCCAGCAGCTTATCTAGCGGAAACCTAAGGGAGACCCAGTACTTC
TRBD1	NA	TRBV5-1	TRBJ2-2	CASSIGQGISGELFF	TGCGCCAGCAGCATTGGACAGGGGATCTCCGGGGAGCTGTTTTTT
NA	NA	TRBV29-1	TRBJ2-1	CSVVRGSYNEQFF	TGCAGCGTCGTTCGTGGCTCCTACAATGAGCAGTTCTTC
NA	many	TRBV20-1	TRBJ2-4	CSARGLEKGYIQYF	TGCAGTGCTAGAGGTCTCGAGAAGGGGTACATTCAGTACTTC
NA	few	TRBV20-1	TRBJ1-6	CSAIQVSYNSPLHF	TGCAGTGCCATACAGGTCTCCTATAATTCACCCCTCCACTTT
NA	NA	TRBV5-1	TRBJ2-1	CASSSLAVAYNEQFF	TGCGCCAGCAGCTCCTTAGCGGTAGCCTACAATGAGCAGTTCTTC
TRBD1	once	TRBV23-1	TRBJ2-7	CASSQMVRGTAPYEQYF	TGCGCCAGCAGTCAAATGGTGCGTGGGACAGCACCCTACGAGCAGTACTTC
TRBD2	few	TRBV20-1	TRBJ2-3	CSARGLAGDFFRGLVDTQYF	TGCAGTGCTAGGGGTCTAGCGGGGGATTTTTTTCGGGGCCTTGTGGATACGCAGTATTTT
TRBD1	few	TRBV20-1	TRBJ1-6	CSATKGQGYNSPLHF	TGCAGTGCCACAAAAGGACAGGGGTATAATTCACCCCTCCACTTT
TRBD1	few	TRBV20-1	TRBJ2-3	CSASGQGLSTDTQYF	TGCAGTGCTAGCGGACAGGGACTTAGCACAGATACGCAGTATTTT
NA	few	TRBV20-1	TRBJ1-2	CSAPGADGGYTF	TGCAGTGCCCCGGGGGCCGATGGTGGCTACACCTTC
NA	NA	TRBV3-1	TRBJ2-1	CASSQDWGFNEQFF	TGTGCCAGCAGCCAAGATTGGGGGTTCAATGAGCAGTTCTTC
NA	NA	TRBV24-1	TRBJ2-2	CATSGVREWNTGELFF	TGTGCCACCAGTGGAGTACGGGAGTGGAACACCGGGGAGCTGTTTTTT
TRBD1	NA	TRBV6-1	TRBJ1-5	CASRHLTGEVHQPQHF	TGTGCCAGCAGACATCTGACAGGGGAAGTGCATCAGCCCCAGCATTTT
NA	NA	TRBV6-1	TRBJ1-6	CASSLDGARSYNSPLHF	TGTGCCAGCAGCTTGGACGGTGCCAGGTCCTATAATTCACCCCTCCACTTT
NA	NA	TRBV20-1	TRBJ2-7	CSAPGANYYEQYF	TGCAGTGCTCCGGGAGCGAACTACTACGAGCAGTACTTC
NA	NA	TRBV6-5	TRBJ1-2	CASSYSRGYGYTF	TGTGCCAGCAGTTACTCGAGAGGGTATGGCTACACCTTC
NA	NA	TRBV19	TRBJ2-2	CASSRTPGELFF	TGTGCCAGTAGTAGGACCCCCGGGGAGCTGTTTTTT
NA	few	TRBV7-8	TRBJ1-2	CASSLEVSYGYTF	TGTGCCAGCAGCTTAGAGGTCTCCTATGGCTACACCTTC
NA	NA	TRBV19	TRBJ2-2	CASRNRAPTGELFF	TGTGCCAGCCGAAACCGGGCCCCCACCGGGGAGCTGTTTTTT
NA	NA	TRBV5-5	TRBJ2-2	CASSTIGMVNTGELFF	TGTGCCAGCAGCACCATAGGGATGGTGAACACCGGGGAGCTGTTTTTT
NA	NA	TRBV5-1	TRBJ2-1	CASNSGVYEQFF	TGCGCCAGCAACTCAGGGGTTTATGAGCAGTTCTTC
TRBD2	many	TRBV20-1	TRBJ2-2	CSAIGLAGATGELFF	TGCAGTGCTATTGGACTAGCGGGAGCCACCGGGGAGCTGTTTTTT
TRBD2	NA	TRBV6-1	TRBJ2-7	CASRGTSGINEQYF	TGTGCCAGCAGAGGGACTAGCGGGATAAACGAGCAGTACTTC
TRBD1	NA	TRBV5-1	TRBJ1-5	CASSPTPTRLQGEDQPQHF	TGCGCCAGCAGCCCCACACCGACGAGATTACAGGGGGAGGATCAGCCCCAGCATTTT